This is a list of T cell receptor beta chains from one sample in a study of patients and donors after allogeneic stem cell transplantation. TCRdb independently ran MiXCR on the RT-PCR reads; one entry per CDR3 protein. The sample lists over 150,000 distinct CDR3 sequences; about 32% were seen once. Sequencing was done on a sample of blood, either unsorted or a sorted T cell fraction (not recorded which). These receptors all stem from a human donor who was either an allogeneic HSCT recipient or a stem cell or donor lymphocyte infusion donor (not recorded which). It is not recorded whose cells these are; they may come from a transplant donor. The CDR3 runs from the conserved cysteine through the conserved F or W. The D gene is left open where the match is weak. Clone size appears in some rows only: once, few, many, or a class for an expanded clone.

d_gene	v_gene	j_gene	abundance	CDR3nt	CDR3aa
-	TRBV9	TRBJ2-7	-	TGTGCCAGCAGCGTAGGGGGGCGCTGGTACGAGCAGTACTTC	CASSVGGRWYEQYF
-	TRBV6-5	TRBJ2-7	-	TGTGCCAGCAGTTTTAATCAGGCTCACTACGAGCAGTACTTC	CASSFNQAHYEQYF
TRBD2	TRBV6-2/TRBV6-3	TRBJ2-1	-	TGTGCCAGCAGTTATGTTGTGGTAGCGGGAGGGCCAGTCGATGAGCAGTTCTTC	CASSYVVVAGGPVDEQFF
-	TRBV29-1	TRBJ2-2	few	TGCAGCGTTTTGCTGACAGAAATCGGGGAGCTGTTTTTT	CSVLLTEIGELFF
TRBD1	TRBV29-1	TRBJ2-7	-	TGCAGCGTCCCCGGGACAGGCGAACAGTACTTC	CSVPGTGEQYF
-	TRBV11-2	TRBJ2-3	once	TGTGCCAGCAGCTTCCTACTATTGGATACGCAGTATTTT	CASSFLLLDTQYF
TRBD1	TRBV3-1	TRBJ1-5	few	TGTGCCAGCAGCACGGGACAGGGGCGGCCCCAGCATTTT	CASSTGQGRPQHF
TRBD2	TRBV20-1	TRBJ2-3	few	TGCAGTGCTAGAGATCCAGCGGGAGGAACAGATACGCAGTATTTT	CSARDPAGGTDTQYF
-	TRBV18	TRBJ2-3	few	TGTGCCAGCTCACCATTCCAGGGCACAGATACGCAGTATTTT	CASSPFQGTDTQYF
-	TRBV29-1	TRBJ2-2	few	TGCAGCGTTGTTGGGGACGCAAAGGGAACGGACGGGGAGCTGTTTTTT	CSVVGDAKGTDGELFF
TRBD2	TRBV10-3	TRBJ2-3	-	TGTGCCATCAGCCTAGCGGGAGGGCCGAGCACAGATACGCAGTATTTT	CAISLAGGPSTDTQYF
-	TRBV20-1	TRBJ1-4	few	TGCAGTGCAGAACGAGAAAAACTGTTTTTT	CSAEREKLFF
-	TRBV24-1	TRBJ1-2	-	TGTGCCACCCCAATGAAGGGCTACACCTTC	CATPMKGYTF
TRBD2	TRBV28	TRBJ2-1	-	TGTGCCAGCAGTCGGCTTAGCGGGAGGGCCAGCTCCTACAATGAGCAGTTCTTC	CASSRLSGRASSYNEQFF
-	TRBV7-2	TRBJ1-5	-	TGTGCCAGCAGCCCCGAGGGGTACTATAGCAATCAGCCCCAGCATTTT	CASSPEGYYSNQPQHF
TRBD2	TRBV4-2	TRBJ2-1	few	TGTGCCAGCAGCCAAGGTCCCCTGGGGACTAGCGACAATGAGCAGTTCTTC	CASSQGPLGTSDNEQFF
TRBD1	TRBV10-3	TRBJ1-1	few	TGTGCCATCAGCCCGGGACAGGGGGCTGGGACTGAAGCTTTCTTT	CAISPGQGAGTEAFF
-	TRBV6-5	TRBJ2-7	-	TGTGCCAGCAGTTACTCGGCCCCATCAGACTACGAGCAGTACTTC	CASSYSAPSDYEQYF
-	TRBV20-1	TRBJ2-2	-	TGCAGTGCTAGGAGTACCCGGGAGCTGTTTTTT	CSARSTRELFF
-	TRBV6-2/TRBV6-3	TRBJ2-3	few	TGTGCCAGCAGTTGGGTGGATACGCAGTATTTT	CASSWVDTQYF
-	TRBV29-1	TRBJ1-5	few	TGCAGCGTTGCCCCATCAGGGTATCAGCCCCAGCATTTT	CSVAPSGYQPQHF
-	TRBV12-3/TRBV12-4	TRBJ1-2	many	TGTGCCAGCAGTTCCCCGTCAGGGTATGGCTACACCTTC	CASSSPSGYGYTF
-	TRBV11-1	TRBJ2-5	-	TGTGCCAGCAGCTTAGCGCTCCAAGAGACCCAGTACTTC	CASSLALQETQYF
TRBD1	TRBV5-1	TRBJ2-7	-	TGCGCCAGCAGCTTGTCAACAGGGGCAGGGCAGTACTTC	CASSLSTGAGQYF
TRBD1	TRBV5-1	TRBJ1-1	few	TGCGCCAGCAGCTTATCAGGGGGGATGAACACTGAAGCTTTCTTT	CASSLSGGMNTEAFF
TRBD2	TRBV7-7	TRBJ2-7	-	TGTGCTAGCAGCTTAGCCGCGGGAGACTACGAGCAGTACTTC	CASSLAAGDYEQYF
-	TRBV7-2	TRBJ2-3	-	TGTGCCAGCAGCCCCCCCCCTACATTTAATACGCAGTATTTT	CASSPPPTFNTQYF
TRBD2	TRBV29-1	TRBJ2-2	-	TGCAGCGTCGGACTAGCGGGAGTGAAGGACACCGGGGAGCTGTTTTTT	CSVGLAGVKDTGELFF
TRBD1	TRBV7-3	TRBJ2-3	few	TGTGCCAGCAGCTTAGGGGACAGAAAAGATACGCAGTATTTT	CASSLGDRKDTQYF
TRBD1	TRBV5-4	TRBJ1-2	-	TGTGCCAGCAGCCTGGGACAGGGGGCGCGAGGCTATGGCTACACCTTC	CASSLGQGARGYGYTF
-	TRBV14	TRBJ1-6	-	TGTGCCAGCAGCCCCCCCGCTGCAGGGACGATATCACCCCTCCACTTT	CASSPPAAGTISPLHF
TRBD1	TRBV29-1	TRBJ2-1	few	TGCAGCGTTGAAGAGGAGCCGGGACAGGGGTACAATGAGCAGTTCTTC	CSVEEEPGQGYNEQFF